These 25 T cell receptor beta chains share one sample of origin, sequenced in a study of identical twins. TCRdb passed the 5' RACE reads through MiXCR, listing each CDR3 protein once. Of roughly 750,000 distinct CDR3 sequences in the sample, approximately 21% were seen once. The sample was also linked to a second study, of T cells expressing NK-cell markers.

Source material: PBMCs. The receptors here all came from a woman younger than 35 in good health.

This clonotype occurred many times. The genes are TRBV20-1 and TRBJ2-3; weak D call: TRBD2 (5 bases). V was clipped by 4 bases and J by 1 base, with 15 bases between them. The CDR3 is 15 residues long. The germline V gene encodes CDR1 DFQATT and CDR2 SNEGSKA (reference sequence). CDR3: CSATSEGRGTDTQYF. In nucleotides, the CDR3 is TGCAGTGCTACATCTGAGGGCCGGGGCACAGATACGCAGTATTTT.

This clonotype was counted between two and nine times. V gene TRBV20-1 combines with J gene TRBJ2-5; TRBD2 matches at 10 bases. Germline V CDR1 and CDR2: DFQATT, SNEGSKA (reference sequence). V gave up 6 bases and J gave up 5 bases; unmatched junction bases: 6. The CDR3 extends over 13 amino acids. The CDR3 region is CSAEREGPETQYF. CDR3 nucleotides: TGCAGTGCGGAGCGGGAGGGCCCGGAGACCCAGTACTTC.

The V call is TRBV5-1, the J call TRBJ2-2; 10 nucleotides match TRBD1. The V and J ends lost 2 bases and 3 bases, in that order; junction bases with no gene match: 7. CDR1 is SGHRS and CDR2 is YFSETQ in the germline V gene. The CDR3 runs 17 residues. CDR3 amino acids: CASSFPPGTGDTGELFF. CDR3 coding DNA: TGCGCCAGCAGCTTCCCCCCCGGGACAGGGGACACCGGGGAGCTGTTTTTT.

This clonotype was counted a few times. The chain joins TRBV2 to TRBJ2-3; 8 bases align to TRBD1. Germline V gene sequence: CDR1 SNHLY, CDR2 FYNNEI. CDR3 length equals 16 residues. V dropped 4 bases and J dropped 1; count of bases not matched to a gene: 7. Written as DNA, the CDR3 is TGTGCCAGCAGTGGGCAGGGGGCGCAGGGCACAGATACGCAGTATTTT. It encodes CASSGQGAQGTDTQYF.

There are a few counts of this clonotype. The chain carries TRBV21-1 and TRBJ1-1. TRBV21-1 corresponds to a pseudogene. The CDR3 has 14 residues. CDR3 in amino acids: CASSKTLTRAEAFF. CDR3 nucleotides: TGTGCCAGCAGCAAAACCCTCACGAGGGCTGAAGCTTTCTTT.

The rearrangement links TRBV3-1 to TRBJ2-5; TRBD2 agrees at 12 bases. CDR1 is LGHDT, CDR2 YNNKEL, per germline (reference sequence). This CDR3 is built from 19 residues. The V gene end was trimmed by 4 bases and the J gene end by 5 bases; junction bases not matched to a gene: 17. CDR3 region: CASSRAFGLAGTTLETQYF. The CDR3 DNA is TGTGCCAGCAGCCGAGCCTTCGGACTAGCGGGGACAACATTGGAGACCCAGTACTTC.

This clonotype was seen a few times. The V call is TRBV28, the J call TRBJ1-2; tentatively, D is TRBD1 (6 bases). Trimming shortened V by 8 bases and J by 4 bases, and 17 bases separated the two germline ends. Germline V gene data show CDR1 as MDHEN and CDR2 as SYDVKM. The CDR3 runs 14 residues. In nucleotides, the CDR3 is TGTGCCAGCGGCCTCGGGGGGCAGTTCTATGGCTACACCTTC. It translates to CASGLGGQFYGYTF.

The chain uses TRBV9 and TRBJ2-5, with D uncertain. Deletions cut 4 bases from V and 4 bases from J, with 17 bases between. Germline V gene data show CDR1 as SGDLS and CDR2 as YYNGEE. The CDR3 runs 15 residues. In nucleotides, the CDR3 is TGTGCCAGCAGCCCATATTCTCAACGGCGAGAGACCCAGTACTTC. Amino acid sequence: CASSPYSQRRETQYF. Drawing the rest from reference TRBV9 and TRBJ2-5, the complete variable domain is DSGVTQTPKHLITATGQRVTLRCSPRSGDLSVYWYQQSLDQGLQFLIQYYNGEERAKGNILERFSAQQFPDLHSELNLSSLELGDSALYFCASSPYSQRRETQYFGPGTRLLVL.

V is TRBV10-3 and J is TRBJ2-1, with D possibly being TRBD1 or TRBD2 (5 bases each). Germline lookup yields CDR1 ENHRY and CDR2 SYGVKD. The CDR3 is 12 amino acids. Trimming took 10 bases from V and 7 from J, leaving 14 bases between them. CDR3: CATGGAGNEQFF. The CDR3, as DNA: TGTGCCACTGGGGGAGCCGGGAATGAGCAGTTCTTC.

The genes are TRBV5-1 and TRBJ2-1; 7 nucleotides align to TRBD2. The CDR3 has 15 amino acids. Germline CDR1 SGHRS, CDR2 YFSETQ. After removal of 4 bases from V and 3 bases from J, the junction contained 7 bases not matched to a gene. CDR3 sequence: CASSPSGTDYNEQFF. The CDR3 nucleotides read TGCGCCAGCAGCCCAAGCGGGACTGACTACAATGAGCAGTTCTTC.

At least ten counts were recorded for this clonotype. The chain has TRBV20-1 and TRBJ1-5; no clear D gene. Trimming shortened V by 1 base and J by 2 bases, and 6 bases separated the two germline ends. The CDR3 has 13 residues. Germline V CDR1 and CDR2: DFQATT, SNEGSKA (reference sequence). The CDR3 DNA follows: TGCAGTGCTAGAGCCCACGGCAATCAGCCCCAGCATTTT. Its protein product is CSARAHGNQPQHF.

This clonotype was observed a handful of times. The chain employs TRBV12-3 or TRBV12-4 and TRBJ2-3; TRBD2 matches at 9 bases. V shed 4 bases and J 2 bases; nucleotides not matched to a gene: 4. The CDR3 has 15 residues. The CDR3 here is CASSSRGRATDTQYF. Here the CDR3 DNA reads TGTGCCAGCAGTTCGCGCGGGAGGGCCACAGATACGCAGTATTTT.

CDR3 DNA: TGTGCCAGCAGACCCGTAGGGGGACAGGGCAATGAGCAGTTCTTC. As protein: CASRPVGGQGNEQFF. This chain links TRBV12-3 or TRBV12-4 with TRBJ2-1, with TRBD1 matching over 9 bases. The length of the CDR3 is 15 residues. V trimming: 6 bases; J trimming: 6 bases; junction bases outside the gene matches: 9.

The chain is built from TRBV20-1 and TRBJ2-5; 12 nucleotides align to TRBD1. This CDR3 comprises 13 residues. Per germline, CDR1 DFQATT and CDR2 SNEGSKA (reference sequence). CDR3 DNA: TGCAGGGCCGGGACAGGGGGCATCGAGACCCAGTACTTC. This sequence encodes CRAGTGGIETQYF.

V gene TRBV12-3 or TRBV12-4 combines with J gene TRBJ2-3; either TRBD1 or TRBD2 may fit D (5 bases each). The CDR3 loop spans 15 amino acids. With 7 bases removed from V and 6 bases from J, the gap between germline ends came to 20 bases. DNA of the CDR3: TGTGCCAGCACACGAGGGGTCCTTCTTCTCGATACGCAGTATTTT. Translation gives CASTRGVLLLDTQYF.

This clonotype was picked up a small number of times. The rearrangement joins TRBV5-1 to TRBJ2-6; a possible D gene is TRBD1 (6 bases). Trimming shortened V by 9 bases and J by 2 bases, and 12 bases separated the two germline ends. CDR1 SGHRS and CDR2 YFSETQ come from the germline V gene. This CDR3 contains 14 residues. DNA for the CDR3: TGCGCCACCCAAGAGGGGGCTGGGGCCAACGTCCTGACTTTC. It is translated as CATQEGAGANVLTF.

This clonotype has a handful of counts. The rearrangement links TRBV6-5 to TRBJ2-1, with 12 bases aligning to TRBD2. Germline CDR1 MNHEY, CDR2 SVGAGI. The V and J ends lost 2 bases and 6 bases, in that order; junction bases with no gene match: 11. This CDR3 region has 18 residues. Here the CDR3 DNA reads TGTGCCAGCAGTTACCTTATACCTAGACTAGCGGGGGCCAATGAGCAGTTCTTC. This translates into CASSYLIPRLAGANEQFF.

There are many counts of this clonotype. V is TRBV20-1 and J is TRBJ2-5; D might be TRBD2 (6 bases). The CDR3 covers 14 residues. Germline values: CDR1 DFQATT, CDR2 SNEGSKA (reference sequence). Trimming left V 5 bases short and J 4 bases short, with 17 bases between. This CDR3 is CSAPRIMGGETQYF. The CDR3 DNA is TGCAGTGCTCCCCGGATCATGGGGGGAGAGACCCAGTACTTC.

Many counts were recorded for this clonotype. The CDR3 DNA reads as TGCGCCAGCAATCAGGTTAGCGGGCTCAATGAGCAGTTCTTC. This sequence encodes CASNQVSGLNEQFF. The rearrangement links TRBV5-1 to TRBJ2-1; 7 bases map to TRBD2. The CDR3 is 14 residues long. CDR1 is SGHRS and CDR2 is YFSETQ in the germline V gene. The V and J ends lost 6 bases and 6 bases, in that order; junction bases with no gene match: 9. Filled out from reference TRBV5-1 and TRBJ2-1, the complete variable domain reads KAGVTQTPRYLIKTRGQQVTLSCSPISGHRSVSWYQQTPGQGLQFLFEYFSETQRNKGNFPGRFSGRQFSNSRSEMNVSTLELGDSALYLCASNQVSGLNEQFFGPGTRLTVL.

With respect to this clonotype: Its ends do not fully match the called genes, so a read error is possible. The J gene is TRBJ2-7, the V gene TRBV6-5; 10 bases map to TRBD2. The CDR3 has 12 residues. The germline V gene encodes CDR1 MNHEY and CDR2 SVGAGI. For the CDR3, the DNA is TGTGCCAGCAACGAAGAAGGGACTAGCGCGCACTTC. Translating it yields CASNEEGTSAHF.

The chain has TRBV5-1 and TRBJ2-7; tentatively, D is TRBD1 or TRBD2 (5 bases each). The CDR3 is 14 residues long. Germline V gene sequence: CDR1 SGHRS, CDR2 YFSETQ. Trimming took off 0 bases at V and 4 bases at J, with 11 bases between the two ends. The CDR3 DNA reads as TGCGCCAGCAGCTTGGATGGGACGCAGTACGAGCAGTACTTC. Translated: CASSLDGTQYEQYF.

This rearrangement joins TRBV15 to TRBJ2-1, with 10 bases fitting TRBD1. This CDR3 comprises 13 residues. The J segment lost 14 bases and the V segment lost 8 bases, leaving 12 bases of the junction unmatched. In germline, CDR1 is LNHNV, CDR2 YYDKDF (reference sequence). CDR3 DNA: TGTGCCACCGGGACAGGGGAAATCGGAGAGAAGTTCTTC. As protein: CATGTGEIGEKFF.

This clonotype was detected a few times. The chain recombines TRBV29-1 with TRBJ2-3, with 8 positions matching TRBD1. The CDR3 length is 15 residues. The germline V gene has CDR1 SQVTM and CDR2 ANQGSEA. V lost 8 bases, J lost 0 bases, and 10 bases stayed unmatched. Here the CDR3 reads CSSAGGWGSTDTQYF. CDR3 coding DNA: TGCAGCTCGGCAGGGGGCTGGGGGAGCACAGATACGCAGTATTTT.

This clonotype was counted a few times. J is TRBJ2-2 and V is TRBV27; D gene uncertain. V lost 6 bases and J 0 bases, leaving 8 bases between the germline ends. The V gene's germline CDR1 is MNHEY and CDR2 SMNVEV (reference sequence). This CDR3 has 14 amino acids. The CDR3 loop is CASSEYANTGELFF. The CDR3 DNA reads TGTGCCAGCAGCGAATACGCGAACACCGGGGAGCTGTTTTTT.

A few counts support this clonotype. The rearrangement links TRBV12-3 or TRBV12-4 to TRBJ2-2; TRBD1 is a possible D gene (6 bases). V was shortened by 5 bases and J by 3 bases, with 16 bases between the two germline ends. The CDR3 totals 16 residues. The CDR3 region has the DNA TGTGCCAGCAGTGAAAACAGGGTGGAGGACACCGGGGAGCTGTTTTTT. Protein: CASSENRVEDTGELFF.